This T cell receptor (beta chain) originates from a study of T cell clonotyping in hematopoietic cell transplantation. On this clone itself: Its antigen is still unknown.

V lost 3 bases and J lost 0, with 15 bases in between. CDR1 is KGHSH and CDR2 is LQKENI in the germline V gene. There are 17 residues in the CDR3. Study-level findings and limits: Few recipient clonotypes overlapped donors; over 95% were de novo at given depth.

Repertoires were generated with immunoSEQ multiplex PCR, while TCRdb's copy carries only in-frame clones and drops some. The sample lists almost 8,500 clones; about 89% were seen once. The sample in question was peripheral blood mononuclear cells, obtained at the time of graft-versus-host disease after allogeneic stem cell transplant. V usage is TRBV18 and J usage is TRBJ1-3; D call uncertain. This sequence originates from a male patient aged 60-70 years who had an allogeneic stem cell transplant from a related donor, so the T cells may come from the graft donor. Some clones in this sample may be carry-over from other donors' samples. This CDR3 reads CASSPSEVSISGNTIYF. The CDR3 nucleotides are TGTGCCAGCTCACCCTCAGAGGTCTCGATCTCTGGAAACACCATATATTTT.